This TCR beta chain was obtained from a study of chemoradiotherapy in HPV16-positive cancers. Study overall: Candidate HPV-specific clones and shared TCR motifs came from a couple of HPV16-positive patients. Study observations and caveats: The functional HPV-specific definition rests on just two HPV16-positive patients. During treatment, candidate HPV-specific clones and E7-related motifs expanded in tumor.

Over chemoradiotherapy, repertoires were sampled more than once. Here immunoSEQ multiplex PCR was the method, and the copy in TCRdb shows in-frame clones only, minus some. Seen here are 930 or so clones, approximately 81% observed once, and the top ten hold about 5.3%. Points on this clone: The antigen remains undetermined.

Sequenced here: tumor tissue, sampled from a patient who underwent chemoradiotherapy. This clonotype was sampled from a human donor with HPV-associated anogenital cancer.

CDR3: CASSIDPGLNTEAFF. The CDR3 coding sequence is TGTGCCAGTAGTATAGATCCAGGGTTGAACACTGAAGCTTTCTTT. This rearrangement joins TRBV19 to TRBJ1-1, with D possibly TRBD1 on 5 matching bases. Trimming removed 0 bases from V and 0 bases from J, with 8 bases in between. The CDR3 sequence is 15 residues long. Germline V CDR1 and CDR2: LNHDA, SQIVND (reference sequence).